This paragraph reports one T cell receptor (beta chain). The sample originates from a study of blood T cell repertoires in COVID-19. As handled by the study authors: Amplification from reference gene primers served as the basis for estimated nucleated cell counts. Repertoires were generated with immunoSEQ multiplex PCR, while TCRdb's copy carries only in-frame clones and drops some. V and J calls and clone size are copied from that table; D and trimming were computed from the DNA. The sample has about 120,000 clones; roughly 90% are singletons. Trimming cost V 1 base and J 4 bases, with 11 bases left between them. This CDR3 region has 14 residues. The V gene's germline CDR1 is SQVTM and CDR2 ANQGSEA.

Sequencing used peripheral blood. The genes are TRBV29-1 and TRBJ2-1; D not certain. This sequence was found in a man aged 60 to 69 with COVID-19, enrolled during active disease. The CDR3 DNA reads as TGCAGCGTTGAAGGGGCAGGCGATTACAATGAGCAGTTCTTC. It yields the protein CSVEGAGDYNEQFF.